Below are 31 T cell receptor beta chains sequenced from a single sample in a study of CD8+CD57+ T cells in acquired aplastic anemia. Profiling that covered TCR beta VDJ and CDR3 relied on genomic DNA as its template. TCRdb re-derived calls from the reads in MiXCR, one entry per CDR3 protein. The sample yields approximately 59,000 distinct CDR3 sequences, about 56% seen once. CD8+CD57+ cell expansion, shown by flow cytometry, had occurred in the patients selected for sequencing. The specimen was sorted CD4+, CD8+, or CD8+CD57+ T cells (not recorded which) from PBMCs. The receptors were gathered from a human donor with aplastic anemia.

This clonotype was seen more than once but under ten times. One end of the junction fails to match germline, which may point to a read error. The chain uses TRBV7-6 and TRBJ2-7; D might be TRBD1 (5 bases). Germline assignment: CDR1 SGHVS and CDR2 FNYEAQ. The CDR3 has 13 residues. CDR3 coding DNA: TGTGCCACCAGCTTAAGGGGCGCCTACGAGCAGTACTTC. Protein product: CATSLRGAYEQYF.

The rearrangement joins TRBV29-1 to TRBJ2-7; D gene ambiguous. Between the trimmed V and J ends, which lost 1 base and 5 bases, there was a span of 12 bases. From germline, CDR1 is SQVTM and CDR2 ANQGSEA. The CDR3 is 13 residues long. The CDR3 here is CSVEVPSKDEQYF. CDR3 sequence (DNA): TGCAGCGTTGAAGTACCTTCCAAGGACGAGCAGTACTTC.

V usage is TRBV20-1 and J usage is TRBJ2-1, with a possible D match to TRBD2 (5 bases). CDR3 length equals 15 residues. Germline V gene lookup returns CDR1 DFQATT and CDR2 SNEGSKA (reference sequence). V gave up 0 bases and J gave up 2 bases, with 11 bases separating them. Written as DNA, the CDR3 is TGCAGTGCTAGAGATCGAAGCGGCGCCTACAATGAGCAGTTCTTC. It codes for CSARDRSGAYNEQFF.

The J gene is TRBJ1-1, the V gene TRBV10-3; D uncertain. The CDR3 contains 13 residues. The germline V gene has CDR1 ENHRY and CDR2 SYGVKD. V lost 4 bases to trimming and J lost 3 bases, with 9 bases between them. CDR3: CAISGTRDTEAFF. The CDR3 region has the DNA TGTGCCATCAGTGGCACAAGGGACACTGAAGCTTTCTTT.

This clonotype was observed at least ten times. The gene calls are TRBV9 and TRBJ1-1; D uncertain. The CDR3 loop spans 12 amino acids. Germline lookup yields CDR1 SGDLS and CDR2 YYNGEE. Trimming left V 5 bases short and J 7 bases short, with 12 bases between. The CDR3: CASSPTQVEAFF. CDR3 nucleotides: TGTGCCAGCAGTCCAACCCAGGTTGAAGCTTTCTTT. The whole variable domain, remainder taken from reference TRBV9 and TRBJ1-1, is DSGVTQTPKHLITATGQRVTLRCSPRSGDLSVYWYQQSLDQGLQFLIQYYNGEERAKGNILERFSAQQFPDLHSELNLSSLELGDSALYFCASSPTQVEAFFGQGTRLTVV.

The chain couples TRBV24-1 to TRBJ2-2; D might be TRBD1 or TRBD2, each matching 6 bases. Germline CDR1 is KGHDR and CDR2 is SFDVKD. The CDR3 is 17 residues long. Trimming left V 3 bases short and J 3 bases short, with 16 bases between. For the CDR3, the DNA is TGTGCCACCAGTGATCCCACGGGGGCCTCGTACACCGGGGAGCTGTTTTTT. Translated: CATSDPTGASYTGELFF.

The chain carries TRBV13 and TRBJ2-7; D uncertain. V gave up 5 bases and J gave up 7 bases, with 18 bases separating them. The CDR3 consists of 14 residues. The germline V gene has CDR1 PRHDT and CDR2 FYEKMQ (reference sequence). This CDR3 reads CASSTLAAEQEQYF. CDR3 DNA: TGTGCCAGCAGCACTCTCGCGGCAGAGCAAGAGCAGTACTTC. The full variable domain, completed using reference TRBV13 and TRBJ2-7, is AAGVIQSPRHLIKEKRETATLKCYPIPRHDTVYWYQQGPGQDPQFLISFYEKMQSDKGSIPDRFSAQQFSDYHSELNMSSLELGDSALYFCASSTLAAEQEQYFGPGTRLTVT.

A remark on this clonotype: An end of the junction differs from the germline gene, which may be a read error. V is TRBV25-1 and J is TRBJ2-5, with D unclear. CDR1 is MGHDK and CDR2 is SYGVNS in the germline V gene. The CDR3 totals 14 residues. Here the CDR3 DNA reads TGTGCTAGCAGTGGATGGGATGGGGTGGAGACCCAGTACTTC. Translation gives CASSGWDGVETQYF.

This clonotype was observed a few times. The CDR3 region has the DNA TGTGCCAGCAGTTTGGGGGGGGGCTACACCTTC. It specifies CASSLGGGYTF. V usage is TRBV25-1 and J usage is TRBJ1-2; perhaps TRBD1 as D (5 bases). Per germline, CDR1 MGHDK and CDR2 SYGVNS. This CDR3 is 11 amino acids long. Trimming left V 5 bases short and J 8 bases short, with 9 bases between.

This clonotype was seen a single time. The chain's CDR3 is CASSKGTGGNTEAFF. The CDR3 DNA is TGTGCCAGTAGTAAGGGGACAGGCGGGAACACTGAAGCTTTCTTT. This rearrangement joins TRBV19 to TRBJ1-1; 8 nucleotides line up with TRBD1. The CDR3 length is 15 residues. V was pared by 4 bases and J by 1 base, with 5 bases of the junction left unmatched. Germline V gene lookup returns CDR1 LNHDA and CDR2 SQIVND (reference sequence). The whole variable domain, remainder taken from reference TRBV19 and TRBJ1-1, is DGGITQSPKYLFRKEGQNVTLSCEQNLNHDAMYWYRQDPGQGLRLIYYSQIVNDFQKGDIAEGYSVSREKKESFPLTVTSAQKNPTAFYLCASSKGTGGNTEAFFGQGTRLTVV.

There are many counts of this clonotype. This chain connects TRBV15 to TRBJ2-3, with 11 bases that match TRBD2. CDR1 is LNHNV, CDR2 YYDKDF, per germline (reference sequence). The CDR3 runs 17 residues. The V segment lost 0 bases and the J segment 1 base; nucleotides outside the gene matches: 3. In DNA, the CDR3 is TGTGCCACCAGCAGAGACTCGGGACTAGCGGGCACAGATACGCAGTATTTT. Protein product: CATSRDSGLAGTDTQYF.

This chain joins TRBV4-1 and TRBJ1-1; D may be TRBD1 (6 bases). CDR1 and CDR2 (germline): MGHRA, YSYEKL. V was clipped by 4 bases and J by 5 bases, with 17 bases between them. The CDR3 runs to 15 residues. In DNA, the CDR3 is TGCGCCAGCAGCCGATACTCAGGGGTCGGGACTGAAGCTTTCTTT. Translated: CASSRYSGVGTEAFF.

The chain has TRBV19 and TRBJ2-3, with D possibly TRBD1 on 7 matching bases. The V and J ends lost 4 bases and 0 bases respectively, with 11 bases between them. The CDR3 length is 15 residues. Germline loops: CDR1 LNHDA, CDR2 SQIVND (reference sequence). The CDR3 here is CASSTQGGSTDTQYF. The DNA of the CDR3 is TGTGCCAGTAGTACCCAGGGGGGAAGCACAGATACGCAGTATTTT.

The J gene is TRBJ2-1, the V gene TRBV11-1; 8 nucleotides agree with TRBD2. Looked up from germline, CDR1 is SGHAT and CDR2 is FQDESV (reference sequence). The ends lost 3 bases at V and 6 bases at J; junction bases unmatched: 10. The CDR3 runs to 16 residues. The CDR3 DNA follows: TGTGCCAGCAGCTTCGACGGGGGGGCCATGTTCAATGAGCAGTTCTTC. It specifies CASSFDGGAMFNEQFF.

The chain's CDR3 is CASREEFESSYNEQFF. CDR3 nucleotides: TGTGCCAGCAGAGAAGAATTCGAAAGCTCCTACAATGAGCAGTTCTTC. The chain uses TRBV7-8 and TRBJ2-1; D not resolved. The CDR3 is 16 residues long. Trimming left V 6 bases short and J 0 bases short, with 15 bases between. Germline V gene data show CDR1 as SGHVS and CDR2 as FQNEAQ.

The chain recombines TRBV29-1 with TRBJ1-1, with D hard to call. Germline lookup yields CDR1 SQVTM and CDR2 ANQGSEA. The length of the CDR3 is 10 residues. Trimming stripped 5 bases from V and 3 bases from J, with 4 bases between. CDR3 sequence: CSVIDTEAFF. For the CDR3, the DNA is TGCAGCGTTATTGACACTGAAGCTTTCTTT.

The rearrangement uses TRBV10-2 and TRBJ1-3; TRBD1 matches at 8 bases. Germline V CDR1 and CDR2: WSHSY, SAAADI. This CDR3 spans 14 amino acids. The trim removed 4 bases at V and 3 bases at J, leaving 2 bases unmatched. CDR3 nucleotide sequence: TGCGCCAGCAGTGGACAGGGGCGTGGAAACACCATATATTTT. Its translation: CASSGQGRGNTIYF.

The V and J genes are TRBV2 and TRBJ2-7; the D gene is possibly TRBD1 (5 bases). V was cut by 6 bases and J by 1 base, with 16 bases left in between. This CDR3 is 15 amino acids long. Germline lookup yields CDR1 SNHLY and CDR2 FYNNEI. CDR3 region: CASSLDDSRSYEQYF. CDR3 sequence (DNA): TGTGCCAGCAGCTTGGATGACAGCCGATCCTACGAGCAGTACTTC.

A note on this clonotype: A read error may explain this, as a much larger clone is one base away. The chain carries TRBV6-2 or TRBV6-3 and TRBJ1-2, with D possibly being TRBD1 (5 bases). Germline CDR1 is MNHEY and CDR2 is SVGEGT. The length of the CDR3 is 13 residues. CDR3 in DNA: TGTGCCAGCAGCCCTTGGGGCGGCTATGTCTACACCTTC. Translation: CASSPWGGYVYTF.

This clonotype was recorded once. The V gene is TRBV20-1, the J gene TRBJ2-1, with TRBD2 matching 9 bases. The germline V gene has CDR1 DFQATT and CDR2 SNEGSKA (reference sequence). This CDR3 region has 14 residues. With 2 bases clipped from V and 4 bases from J, the junction kept 3 bases outside the gene matches. CDR3 nucleotides: TGCAGTGCTAGATCTAGCGGGGAGTACAATGAGCAGTTCTTC. Translating it yields CSARSSGEYNEQFF.

This clonotype was seen a handful of times. The chain couples TRBV29-1 to TRBJ1-3, with a tentative D call TRBD1 (6 bases). Trimming took off 6 bases at V and 10 bases at J, with 19 bases between the two ends. The CDR3 consists of 13 residues. CDR1 and CDR2 from the germline V gene are SQVTM and ANQGSEA. The CDR3 loop is CSVEGDSQGTIYF. Written as DNA, the CDR3 is TGCAGCGTGGAGGGGGATTCTCAAGGGACCATATATTTT.

The chain has TRBV4-2 and TRBJ2-3; D unclear. There are 20 residues in the CDR3. Germline CDR1 is LGHNA and CDR2 is YNFKEQ. Trimming removed 0 bases from V and 7 bases from J, with 29 bases in between. CDR3 coding DNA: TGTGCCAGCAGCCAAGATCAGAGCCCAGGTCCAGAGATTATAGCTAATACGCAGTATTTT. Translated: CASSQDQSPGPEIIANTQYF.

The sample holds a few counts of this clonotype. This chain connects TRBV7-9 to TRBJ1-2; D is possibly TRBD1 (6 bases). Trimming removed 7 bases from V and 4 bases from J, with 10 bases in between. This CDR3 is 12 amino acids long. CDR1 is SEHNR and CDR2 is FQNEAQ in the germline V gene (reference sequence). The CDR3 DNA reads as TGTGCCAGCAAGATGGACAGCTATGGCTACACCTTC. Translating gives CASKMDSYGYTF.

The rearrangement links TRBV11-2 to TRBJ2-7; TRBD2 matches at 12 bases. The V segment lost 1 base and the J segment 3 bases; nucleotides outside the gene matches: 13. The length of the CDR3 is 19 residues. The germline V gene has CDR1 SGHAT and CDR2 FQNNGV. The CDR3 coding sequence is TGTGCCAGCAGCTTAGTGGCTAGCGGGGGGGCGGTCGGAGGCTACGAGCAGTACTTC. Translating gives CASSLVASGGAVGGYEQYF. The variable domain in full, with the rest retrieved from reference TRBV11-2 and TRBJ2-7, is EAGVAQSPRYKIIEKRQSVAFWCNPISGHATLYWYQQILGQGPKLLIQFQNNGVVDDSQLPKDRFSAERLKGVDSTLKIQPAKLEDSAVYLCASSLVASGGAVGGYEQYFGPGTRLTVT.

The V gene is TRBV6-5, the J gene TRBJ2-1; 7 bases align to TRBD2. Germline CDR1 and CDR2: MNHEY and SVGAGI. With 2 bases clipped from V and 5 bases from J, the junction kept 3 bases outside the gene matches. This CDR3 has 14 amino acids. Here the CDR3 DNA reads TGTGCCAGCAGTTACGGCGGGGGAAACAATGAGCAGTTCTTC. Amino acid sequence: CASSYGGGNNEQFF.

This clonotype was seen many times. With a much larger clone just one base away, this may be a read error. V usage is TRBV19 and J usage is TRBJ1-2; tentative D call: TRBD1 (5 bases). Germline assignment: CDR1 LNHDA and CDR2 SQIVND (reference sequence). This CDR3 has 13 amino acids. The CDR3 DNA is TGTGCCAGTAGTTTCCAGGGCCTTGATGGCTGCACCTTC. It is translated as CASSFQGLDGCTF.

The rearrangement uses TRBV10-3 and TRBJ2-2; 7 nucleotides match TRBD1. Germline V gene sequence: CDR1 ENHRY, CDR2 SYGVKD. The junction had 6 bases not matched to a gene; V was cut back by 11 bases and J by 0 bases. This CDR3 has 14 amino acids. CDR3 residues: CAGSGQSNTGELFF. The CDR3 region has the DNA TGTGCCGGTTCGGGACAGTCGAACACCGGGGAGCTGTTTTTT.

The J gene is TRBJ2-3, the V gene TRBV24-1; 7 nucleotides agree with TRBD1. Per the germline V gene, CDR1 is KGHDR and CDR2 is SFDVKD. V dropped 2 bases and J dropped 2; count of bases not matched to a gene: 3. The CDR3 consists of 15 residues. CDR3 in amino acids: CATSDSGQVTDTQYF. CDR3 nucleotides: TGTGCCACCAGTGATTCCGGACAGGTCACAGATACGCAGTATTTT.

The V call is TRBV27, the J call TRBJ1-4; tentatively, D is TRBD1 (5 bases). There are 15 residues in the CDR3. V was pared by 5 bases and J by 7 bases, with 17 bases between. Germline-derived CDR1 and CDR2 are MNHEY and SMNVEV (reference sequence). CDR3 region: CASSAAQLGGEKLFF. In DNA form, the CDR3 reads TGTGCCAGCAGTGCGGCGCAACTCGGGGGTGAAAAACTGTTTTTT.

The gene calls are TRBV10-3 and TRBJ1-1; unclear D gene. The CDR3 length is 12 residues. Trimming cost V 8 bases and J 1 base, with 8 bases left between them. The germline V gene encodes CDR1 ENHRY and CDR2 SYGVKD. The CDR3, as DNA: TGTGCCATCGGTGGCGGGAACACTGAAGCTTTCTTT. Translating it yields CAIGGGNTEAFF.

This clonotype was counted a few times. The chain carries TRBV15 and TRBJ1-5; no definite D call. Between the trimmed V and J ends, which lost 0 bases and 6 bases, there was a span of 6 bases. This CDR3 contains 13 residues. CDR1 and CDR2 from the germline V gene are LNHNV and YYDKDF (reference sequence). CDR3 sequence (DNA): TGTGCCACCAGCAGAGATAAATTTCAGCCCCAGCATTTT. Amino acids: CATSRDKFQPQHF.